The present entry profiles one T cell receptor (beta chain) with its context. The sample is drawn from a study of blood T cell repertoires in COVID-19. This CDR3 region has 13 residues. Germline assignment: CDR1 GTSNPN and CDR2 SVGIG (reference sequence). Trimming removed 7 bases at V and 0 bases at J, with 10 bases between. As originally analysed: Reference gene primer amplification gave nucleated cell count estimates. Produced via immunoSEQ multiplex PCR; TCRdb's table is partial and in-frame only. The DNA gave D and trimming, while V, J and clone size come from that table. This sample yields 75,000 to 95,000 clones, of which around 81% are seen a single time; 3.4% belongs to the top ten.

The material sequenced was peripheral blood. V usage is TRBV30 and J usage is TRBJ1-3; a weak D match, TRBD1 (5 bases). This sequence was found in a man aged 50-59 years with acute or convalescent COVID-19. CDR3 residues: CAYHRYSGNTIYF. DNA of the CDR3: TGTGCCTACCACAGGTACTCTGGAAACACCATATATTTT.